This T cell receptor (beta chain) was found in a study of T cells after yellow fever vaccination. Study-wide background: SMART-Seq v4 Ultra Low Input served to prepare low-cell-number fractions. Overall study results and limits: Relatively few clonotypes were ones that appeared in both CD4 and CD8 compartments. Primary-vaccination clones mostly resurfaced post-booster (approximately 96% CD4, approximately 90% CD8). The study found a weaker secondary response that peaked faster, day 5 versus 15.

TCRdb re-analysed the 5' RACE reads in MiXCR, keeping a single row per CDR3 protein. The table shows about 240,000 distinct CDR3 sequences, with approximately 3.8% occurring only once. This clonotype was observed many times. Its antigen remains unknown. Trimming took 1 base from V and 2 from J, leaving 8 bases between them. Germline-derived CDR1 and CDR2 are LGHNT and FRNRAP. The CDR3 contains 14 residues. This TCR was sampled from a man between 18 and 29 years old who received the YFV17D yellow fever vaccine. The sample in question was PBMCs, obtained 15 days after the yellow fever booster vaccination. The chain couples TRBV12-5 to TRBJ2-5, with D possibly being TRBD2 (5 bases). The CDR3 here is CASGLGGFQETQYF. The CDR3, as DNA: TGTGCTAGTGGTTTGGGCGGGTTTCAAGAGACCCAGTACTTC. The full variable domain, in which reference TRBV12-5 and TRBJ2-5 provide the parts outside the CDR3, is DARVTQTPRHKVTEMGQEVTMRCQPILGHNTVFWYRQTMMQGLELLAYFRNRAPLDDSGMPKDRFSAEMPDATLATLKIQPSEPRDSAVYFCASGLGGFQETQYFGPGTRLLVL.